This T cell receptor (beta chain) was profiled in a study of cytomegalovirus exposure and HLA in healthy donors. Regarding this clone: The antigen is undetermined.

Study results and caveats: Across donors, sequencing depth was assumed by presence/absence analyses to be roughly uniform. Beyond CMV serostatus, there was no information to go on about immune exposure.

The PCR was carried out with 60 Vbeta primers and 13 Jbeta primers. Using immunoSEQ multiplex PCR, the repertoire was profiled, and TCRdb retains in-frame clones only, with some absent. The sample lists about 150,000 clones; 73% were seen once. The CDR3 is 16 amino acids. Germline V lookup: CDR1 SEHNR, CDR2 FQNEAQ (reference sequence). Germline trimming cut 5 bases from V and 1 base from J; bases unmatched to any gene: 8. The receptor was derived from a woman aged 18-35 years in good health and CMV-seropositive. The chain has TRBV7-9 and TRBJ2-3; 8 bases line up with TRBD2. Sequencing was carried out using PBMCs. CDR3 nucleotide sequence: TGTGCCAGCAGCCCCGGGGGGGGACCAGGCACAGATACGCAGTATTTT. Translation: CASSPGGGPGTDTQYF.